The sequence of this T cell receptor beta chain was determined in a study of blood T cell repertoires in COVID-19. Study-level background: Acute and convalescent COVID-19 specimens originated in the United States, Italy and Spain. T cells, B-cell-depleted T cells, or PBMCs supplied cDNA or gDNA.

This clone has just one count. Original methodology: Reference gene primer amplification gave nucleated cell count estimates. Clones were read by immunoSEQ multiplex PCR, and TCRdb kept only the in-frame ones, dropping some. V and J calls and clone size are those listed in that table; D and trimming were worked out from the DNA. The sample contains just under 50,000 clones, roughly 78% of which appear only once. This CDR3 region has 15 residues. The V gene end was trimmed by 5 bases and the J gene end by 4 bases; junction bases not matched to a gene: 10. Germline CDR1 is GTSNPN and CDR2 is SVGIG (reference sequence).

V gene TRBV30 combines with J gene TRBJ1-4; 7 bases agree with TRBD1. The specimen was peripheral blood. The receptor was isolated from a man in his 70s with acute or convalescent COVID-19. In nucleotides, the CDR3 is TGTGCCTGGGGGGCCGGGACAGCCAATAATGAAAAACTGTTTTTT. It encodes CAWGAGTANNEKLFF.